The next 20 T cell receptor beta chains were all read from a single sample in a study of T cells after posttransplantation cyclophosphamide. Libraries were prepared by immunoSEQ multiplex PCR; TCRdb keeps only in-frame clonotypes and omits some of them. This sample yields 19,000 or so clones, of which about 98% are seen a single time; approximately 0.15% belongs to the top ten. The sample was naive CD8+ T cells sorted from PBMCs. The receptor set was obtained from a man aged 35-49 years in good health, CMV-negative, and a related stem cell transplant donor.

This clone was observed a single time. This chain links TRBV27 with TRBJ2-1, with 7 bases matching TRBD2. Trimming removed 3 bases from V and 7 bases from J; junction bases left unmatched: 9. Per germline, CDR1 MNHEY and CDR2 SMNVEV (reference sequence). CDR3 size: 15 residues. CDR3 DNA: TGTGCCAGCAGTTTGCTGCGGGAGAGATCGAATGAGCAGTTCTTC. Its translation: CASSLLRERSNEQFF.

The V call is TRBV9, the J call TRBJ1-5; 10 bases fit TRBD1. Germline V gives CDR1 SGDLS, CDR2 YYNGEE. The CDR3 is made up of 14 amino acids. After removal of 7 bases from V and 5 bases from J, the junction contained 6 bases not matched to a gene. The CDR3 region is CASGMGQGYQPQHF. CDR3 in DNA: TGTGCCAGCGGGATGGGACAGGGGTATCAGCCCCAGCATTTT. The complete variable domain, with remaining parts taken from reference TRBV9 and TRBJ1-5, reads DSGVTQTPKHLITATGQRVTLRCSPRSGDLSVYWYQQSLDQGLQFLIQYYNGEERAKGNILERFSAQQFPDLHSELNLSSLELGDSALYFCASGMGQGYQPQHFGDGTRLSIL.

The chain links TRBV27 to TRBJ2-1, with D hard to call. The CDR3 has 12 residues. Trimming took 5 bases from V and 6 from J, leaving 8 bases between them. Germline V lookup: CDR1 MNHEY, CDR2 SMNVEV (reference sequence). The CDR3 bases are TGTGCCAGCAGTCAAACACGCAATGAGCAGTTCTTC. Its translation: CASSQTRNEQFF.

This chain joins TRBV28 and TRBJ2-1; 11 bases fit TRBD2. The CDR3 is 14 amino acids. Losses at the gene ends were 8 bases for V and 1 base for J; bases not matched to a gene: 1. Looked up from germline, CDR1 is MDHEN and CDR2 is SYDVKM. The CDR3 nucleotides are TGTGCCAGCTTAGCGGGAGGGTCCTACAATGAGCAGTTCTTC. Residues: CASLAGGSYNEQFF.

This sequence joins TRBV19 and TRBJ1-1, with a weak D call TRBD1 (6 bases). Trimming took off 8 bases at V and 12 bases at J, with 16 bases between the two ends. The CDR3 spans 11 residues. Per germline, CDR1 LNHDA and CDR2 SQIVND (reference sequence). The CDR3 DNA follows: TGTGCCAGTCGGGCAGGGGTGATATCTTTCTTT. It codes for CASRAGVISFF.

The chain joins TRBV28 to TRBJ2-3; TRBD2 matches at 9 bases. This CDR3 spans 16 amino acids. J lost 2 bases, V lost 1 base, and 4 bases had no gene match. The V gene's germline CDR1 is MDHEN and CDR2 SYDVKM. The CDR3 nucleotides are TGTGCCAGCAGTTTATCTAGCGGGGTCACCACAGATACGCAGTATTTT. This sequence encodes CASSLSSGVTTDTQYF.

The chain is built from TRBV19 and TRBJ1-5, with D possibly TRBD1 on 5 matching bases. The germline CDR1 and CDR2 sequences are LNHDA and SQIVND (reference sequence). Trimming took 3 bases from V and 3 from J, leaving 12 bases between them. The CDR3 extends over 15 amino acids. The CDR3 here is CASSMFTGHNQPQHF. In DNA form, the CDR3 reads TGTGCCAGTAGTATGTTTACAGGCCACAATCAGCCCCAGCATTTT.

V gene TRBV19 combines with J gene TRBJ1-4, with no clear D. Germline CDR1 reads LNHDA; CDR2 reads SQIVND (reference sequence). V was cut by 4 bases and J by 4 bases, with 13 bases left in between. CDR3 length equals 15 residues. Written as DNA, the CDR3 is TGTGCCAGTAGTACAAGGACGGGATATAATGAAAAACTGTTTTTT. Protein: CASSTRTGYNEKLFF.

The rearrangement joins TRBV7-2 to TRBJ2-4, with D tentatively TRBD1 (6 bases). This CDR3 is built from 18 residues. Germline CDR1 SGHTA, CDR2 FQGNSA. V was clipped by 5 bases and J by 8 bases, with 28 bases between them. CDR3 coding DNA: TGTGCCAGCAGCCTAGTGCCCCACAAGTACCCAGAGGGGGACATTCAGTACTTC. Its translation is CASSLVPHKYPEGDIQYF.

The chain recombines TRBV4-3 with TRBJ2-1, with 7 nucleotides matching TRBD1. This CDR3 region has 16 residues. Trimming took 1 base from V and 2 from J; bases not matched to a gene: 5. Germline loops: CDR1 LGHNA, CDR2 YSLEER. DNA of the CDR3: TGCGCCAGCAGCCAAGGTCGGGACAGTACCTACAATGAGCAGTTCTTC. Translation gives CASSQGRDSTYNEQFF.

This chain joins TRBV18 and TRBJ1-2; 7 positions match TRBD1. Losses at the gene ends were 3 bases for V and 0 bases for J; bases not matched to a gene: 16. The CDR3 has 19 residues. The germline CDR1 and CDR2 sequences are KGHSH and LQKENI. CDR3 sequence reads: CASSPIQPGQLHPNYGYTF. CDR3 nucleotide sequence: TGTGCCAGCTCACCCATACAGCCGGGACAGCTACATCCTAACTATGGCTACACCTTC.

The J gene is TRBJ2-5, the V gene TRBV27; TRBD1 aligns across 9 bases. Germline assignment: CDR1 MNHEY and CDR2 SMNVEV (reference sequence). The CDR3 loop spans 15 amino acids. With 6 bases clipped from V and 2 bases from J, the junction kept 7 bases outside the gene matches. The CDR3 region is CASRLTGGRQETQYF. CDR3 in DNA: TGTGCCAGCAGATTAACAGGGGGCCGACAAGAGACCCAGTACTTC.

CDR3: CASSLRTTTLVEQYF. DNA of the CDR3: TGTGCCAGCAGCCTCCGGACAACTACTTTGGTGGAGCAGTACTTC. The rearrangement uses TRBV7-8 and TRBJ2-5; D is possibly TRBD1 (5 bases). CDR3 length equals 15 residues. CDR1 and CDR2 from the germline V gene are SGHVS and FQNEAQ. V was trimmed by 5 bases and J by 11 bases, leaving 24 bases between them. Looking up the rest from reference TRBV7-8 and TRBJ2-5 gives the full variable domain: GAGVSQSPRYKVAKRGQDVALRCDPISGHVSLFWYQQALGQGPEFLTYFQNEAQLDKSGLPSDRFFAERPEGSVSTLKIQRTQQEDSAVYLCASSLRTTTLVEQYFGPGTRLLVL.

The V and J genes are TRBV7-9 and TRBJ2-7; TRBD1 is a possible D gene (6 bases). V lost 8 bases and J 0 bases, leaving 11 bases between the germline ends. This CDR3 contains 13 residues. CDR1 SEHNR and CDR2 FQNEAQ come from the germline V gene (reference sequence). The CDR3 DNA reads TGTGCCAGCGTCACAGGGAACTCCTACGAGCAGTACTTC. It specifies CASVTGNSYEQYF.

Only one count was recorded for this clone. CDR3: CASSQEGALSSYNEQFF. The CDR3, as DNA: TGTGCCAGCAGCCAAGAAGGGGCGCTTAGCTCCTACAATGAGCAGTTCTTC. The chain couples TRBV4-2 to TRBJ2-1; the D gene is possibly TRBD1 (5 bases). Germline V gives CDR1 LGHNA, CDR2 YNFKEQ. This CDR3 has 17 residues. The V end lost 0 bases, the J end lost 0 bases, and 12 bases lay between the germline ends.

The rearrangement uses TRBV7-6 and TRBJ2-1, with TRBD2 matching 8 bases. Germline lookup yields CDR1 SGHVS and CDR2 FNYEAQ. V dropped 3 bases and J dropped 9; count of bases not matched to a gene: 10. There are 15 residues in the CDR3. CDR3 amino acids: CASSLVPLAGSEQFF. In DNA form, the CDR3 reads TGTGCCAGCAGCTTGGTTCCGCTAGCGGGCAGTGAGCAGTTCTTC.

The chain carries TRBV4-1 and TRBJ1-5; D is unresolved. The germline V gene has CDR1 MGHRA and CDR2 YSYEKL. CDR3 size: 13 residues. Trimming left V 1 base short and J 6 bases short, with 7 bases between. CDR3 region: CASSQGGIQPQHF. CDR3 bases: TGCGCCAGCAGCCAAGGAGGGATTCAGCCCCAGCATTTT.

The table lists this clone with a count of one. V is TRBV9 and J is TRBJ2-7, with 7 nucleotides matching TRBD2. Looked up from germline, CDR1 is SGDLS and CDR2 is YYNGEE. The CDR3 covers 15 residues. The ends lost 4 bases at V and 4 bases at J; junction bases unmatched: 11. DNA for the CDR3: TGTGCCAGCAGCCCCACCGGGACTAACGGGTACGAGCAGTACTTC. Its protein is CASSPTGTNGYEQYF.

This chain's CDR3 is CASSFGYGSYEQYF. CDR3 nucleotides: TGTGCCAGCAGCTTCGGGTACGGGTCCTACGAGCAGTACTTC. This sequence joins TRBV5-4 and TRBJ2-7; D not certain. V was cut by 2 bases and J by 1 base, with 10 bases left in between. This CDR3 is 14 amino acids long. CDR1 and CDR2 from the germline V gene are SGHNT and YYREEE (reference sequence).

This chain uses TRBV19 with TRBJ1-5; TRBD1 matches at 8 bases. The CDR3 is made up of 14 amino acids. V shed 9 bases, J shed 0 bases, and the junction held 4 bases outside the gene matches. Germline lookup yields CDR1 LNHDA and CDR2 SQIVND (reference sequence). CDR3: CASTGQASNQPQHF. The CDR3 DNA sequence: TGTGCCAGCACGGGACAGGCTAGCAATCAGCCCCAGCATTTT.